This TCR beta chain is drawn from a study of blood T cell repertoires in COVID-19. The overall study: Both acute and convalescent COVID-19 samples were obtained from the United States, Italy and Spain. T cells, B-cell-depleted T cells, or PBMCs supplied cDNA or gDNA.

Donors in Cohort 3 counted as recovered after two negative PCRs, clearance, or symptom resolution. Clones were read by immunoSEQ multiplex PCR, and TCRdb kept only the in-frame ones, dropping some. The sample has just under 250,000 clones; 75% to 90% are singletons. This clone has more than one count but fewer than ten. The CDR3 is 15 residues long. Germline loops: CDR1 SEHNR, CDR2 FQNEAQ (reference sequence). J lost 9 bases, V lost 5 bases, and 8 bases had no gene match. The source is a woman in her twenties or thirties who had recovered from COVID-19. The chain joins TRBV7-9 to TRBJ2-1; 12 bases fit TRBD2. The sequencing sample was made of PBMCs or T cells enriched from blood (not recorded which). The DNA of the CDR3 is TGTGCCAGCAGCCCGACTAGCGGGAGCGTTGGTGAGCAGTTCTTC. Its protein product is CASSPTSGSVGEQFF. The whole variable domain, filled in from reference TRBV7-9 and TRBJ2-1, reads DTGVSQNPRHKITKRGQNVTFRCDPISEHNRLYWYRQTLGQGPEFLTYFQNEAQLEKSRLLSDRFSAERPKGSFSTLEIQRTEQGDSAMYLCASSPTSGSVGEQFFGPGTRLTVL.